This T cell receptor beta chain was documented in a study of Ad26.COV2.S vaccination and SARS-CoV-2 variants. Study information: Participants got Ad26.COV2.S intramuscularly, once or twice 56 days apart.

The CDR3 covers 16 residues. Trimming at V came to 4 bases and at J to 4 bases, leaving 7 bases not matched to a gene. Germline CDR1 is KGHSH and CDR2 is LQKENI. Assay used: immunoSEQ multiplex PCR; TCRdb lists only in-frame clones, some missing. This table has hundreds of thousands of clones, roughly 90% appearing once. Worth noting for this clone: Antigen: not known.

Study-level results: Following vaccination, spike-specific CD8+ and CD4+ T cell responses reportedly exhibited substantial breadth. Comparability of non-spike TCR breadth was observed across vaccine and placebo recipients.

The treatment here: some 19 received Ad26.COV2.S at low or high dose, single or two shots; roughly five received placebo; per-sample allocation not given. Day 63 following the first vaccine or placebo injection was when the samples were taken. Based in Boston, the donor was an adult of 18-55 years. The receptor's source is a person aged 18-60 years who received the Ad26.COV2.S COVID-19 vaccine or a placebo. This chain connects TRBV18 to TRBJ2-2, with 9 bases that match TRBD1. The input for sequencing was peripheral blood, taken in a trial of Ad26.COV2.S vaccine versus placebo. CDR3 in DNA: TGTGCCAGCTCACATCCGGGACAGGGACGCACCGGGGAGCTGTTTTTT. Translation: CASSHPGQGRTGELFF.